These 2 T cell receptor beta chains came from one sample sequenced in a study of cytomegalovirus exposure and HLA in healthy donors. PCR amplification relied on 60 Vbeta primers (plus 13 Jbeta primers). TCRdb's table, derived via immunoSEQ multiplex PCR, lists solely in-frame clones and lacks some. The repertoire holds just over 150,000 clones, with roughly 80% as singletons. The specimen sequenced was PBMCs. The receptors were gathered from a woman aged 25 to 39 in good health and CMV-seronegative.

This clone was counted a few times. J is TRBJ2-5 and V is TRBV27; TRBD2 matches at 12 bases. V dropped 5 bases and J dropped 7; count of bases not matched to a gene: 20. Germline V gene data show CDR1 as MNHEY and CDR2 as SMNVEV (reference sequence). The CDR3 length is 19 residues. The DNA of the CDR3 is TGTGCCAGCAGTCTTCTCGTGACTAGCGGGGGCCCCGGGTTCGGGACCCAGTACTTC. This codes for CASSLLVTSGGPGFGTQYF.

This clone was detected once. The chain uses TRBV11-2 and TRBJ2-1, with TRBD1 identical over 7 bases. With V trimmed by 5 bases and J by 4 bases, 14 bases remained unmatched. The CDR3 has 17 residues. Germline assignment: CDR1 SGHAT and CDR2 FQNNGV. This chain's CDR3 is CASSQYSGTALYNEQFF. The CDR3 nucleotides are TGTGCCAGCAGCCAATACTCCGGGACAGCCCTTTACAATGAGCAGTTCTTC.